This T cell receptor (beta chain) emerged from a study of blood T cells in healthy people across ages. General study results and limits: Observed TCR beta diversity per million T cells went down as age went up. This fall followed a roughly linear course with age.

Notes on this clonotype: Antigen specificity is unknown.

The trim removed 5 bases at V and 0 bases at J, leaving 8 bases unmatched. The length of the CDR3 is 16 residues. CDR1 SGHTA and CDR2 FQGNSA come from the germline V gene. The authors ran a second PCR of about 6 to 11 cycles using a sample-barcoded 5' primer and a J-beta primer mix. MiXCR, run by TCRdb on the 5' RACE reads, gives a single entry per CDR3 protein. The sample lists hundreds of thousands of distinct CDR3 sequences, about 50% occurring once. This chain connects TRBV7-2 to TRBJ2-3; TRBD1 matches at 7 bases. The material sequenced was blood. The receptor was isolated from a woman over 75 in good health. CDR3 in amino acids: CASSQGVRASTDTQYF. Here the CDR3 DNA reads TGTGCCAGCAGCCAGGGGGTCAGGGCTAGCACAGATACGCAGTATTTT.